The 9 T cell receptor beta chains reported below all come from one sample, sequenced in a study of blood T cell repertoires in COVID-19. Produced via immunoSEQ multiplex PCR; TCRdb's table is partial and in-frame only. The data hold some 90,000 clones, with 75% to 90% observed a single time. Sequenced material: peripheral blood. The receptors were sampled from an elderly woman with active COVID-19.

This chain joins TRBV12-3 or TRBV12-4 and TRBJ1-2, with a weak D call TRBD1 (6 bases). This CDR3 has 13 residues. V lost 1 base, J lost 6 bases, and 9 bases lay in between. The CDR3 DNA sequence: TGTGCCAGCAGTTTAGGCTCAGGGGATGGCTACACCTTC. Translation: CASSLGSGDGYTF.

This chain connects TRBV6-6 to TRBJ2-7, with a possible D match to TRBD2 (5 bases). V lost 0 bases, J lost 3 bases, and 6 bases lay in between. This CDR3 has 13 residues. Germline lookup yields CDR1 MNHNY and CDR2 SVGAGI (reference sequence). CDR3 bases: TGTGCCAGCAGTTACTCACGGGGCTACGAGCAGTACTTC. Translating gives CASSYSRGYEQYF.

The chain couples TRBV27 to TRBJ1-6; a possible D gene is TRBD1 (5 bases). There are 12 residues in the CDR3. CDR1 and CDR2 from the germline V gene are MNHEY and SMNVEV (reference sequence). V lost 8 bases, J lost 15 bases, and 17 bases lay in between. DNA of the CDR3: TGTGCCAGCCGCCCTCCGGGGGAGCGCCTCCACTTT. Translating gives CASRPPGERLHF.

The CDR3, as DNA: TGTGCCAGCAGCGTAGCTACGGGGGAGGCTGAAGCTTTCTTT. This gives the protein CASSVATGEAEAFF. The chain has TRBV9 and TRBJ1-1; tentatively, D is TRBD1 (5 bases). CDR3 length equals 14 residues. The V gene lost 0 bases and the J gene lost 6 bases, with 12 bases spanning the gap. CDR1 is SGDLS and CDR2 is YYNGEE in the germline V gene.

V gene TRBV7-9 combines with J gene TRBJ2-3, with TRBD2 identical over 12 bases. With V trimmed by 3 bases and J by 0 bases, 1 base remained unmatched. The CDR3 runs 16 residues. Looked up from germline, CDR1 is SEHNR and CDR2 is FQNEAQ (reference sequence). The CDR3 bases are TGTGCCAGCAGCTTCACTAGCGGGAGGAGCACAGATACGCAGTATTTT. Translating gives CASSFTSGRSTDTQYF.

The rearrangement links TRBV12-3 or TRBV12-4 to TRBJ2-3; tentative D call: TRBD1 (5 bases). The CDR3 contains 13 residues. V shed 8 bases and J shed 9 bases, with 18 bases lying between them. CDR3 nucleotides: TGTGCCAGCGATTGGGGCGGAAAGGGCACGCAGTATTTT. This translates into CASDWGGKGTQYF.

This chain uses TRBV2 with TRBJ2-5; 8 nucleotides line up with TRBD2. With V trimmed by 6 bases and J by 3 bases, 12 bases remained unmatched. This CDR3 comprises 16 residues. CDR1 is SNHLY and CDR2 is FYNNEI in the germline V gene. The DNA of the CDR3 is TGTGCCAGCAGCGATAGACTAGCGAGCGCGAAAGAGACCCAGTACTTC. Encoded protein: CASSDRLASAKETQYF.

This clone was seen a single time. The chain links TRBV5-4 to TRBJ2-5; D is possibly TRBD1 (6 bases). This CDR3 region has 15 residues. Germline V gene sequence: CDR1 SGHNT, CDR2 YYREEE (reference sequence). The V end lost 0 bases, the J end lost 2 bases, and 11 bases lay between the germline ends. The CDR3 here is CASSLGGGWQETQYF. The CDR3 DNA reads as TGTGCCAGCAGCTTGGGAGGGGGATGGCAAGAGACCCAGTACTTC. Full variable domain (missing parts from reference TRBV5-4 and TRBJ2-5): ETGVTQSPTHLIKTRGQQVTLRCSSQSGHNTVSWYQQALGQGPQFIFQYYREEENGRGNFPPRFSGLQFPNYSSELNVNALELDDSALYLCASSLGGGWQETQYFGPGTRLLVL.

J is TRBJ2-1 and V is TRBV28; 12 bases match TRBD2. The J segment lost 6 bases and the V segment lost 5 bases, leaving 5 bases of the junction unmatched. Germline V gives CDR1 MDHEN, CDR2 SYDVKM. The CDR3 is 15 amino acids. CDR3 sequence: CASSRLAGGVNEQFF. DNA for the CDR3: TGTGCCAGCAGTCGGCTAGCGGGAGGGGTCAATGAGCAGTTCTTC. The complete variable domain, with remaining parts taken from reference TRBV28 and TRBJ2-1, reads DVKVTQSSRYLVKRTGEKVFLECVQDMDHENMFWYRQDPGLGLRLIYFSYDVKMKEKGDIPEGYSVSREKKERFSLILESASTNQTSMYLCASSRLAGGVNEQFFGPGTRLTVL.